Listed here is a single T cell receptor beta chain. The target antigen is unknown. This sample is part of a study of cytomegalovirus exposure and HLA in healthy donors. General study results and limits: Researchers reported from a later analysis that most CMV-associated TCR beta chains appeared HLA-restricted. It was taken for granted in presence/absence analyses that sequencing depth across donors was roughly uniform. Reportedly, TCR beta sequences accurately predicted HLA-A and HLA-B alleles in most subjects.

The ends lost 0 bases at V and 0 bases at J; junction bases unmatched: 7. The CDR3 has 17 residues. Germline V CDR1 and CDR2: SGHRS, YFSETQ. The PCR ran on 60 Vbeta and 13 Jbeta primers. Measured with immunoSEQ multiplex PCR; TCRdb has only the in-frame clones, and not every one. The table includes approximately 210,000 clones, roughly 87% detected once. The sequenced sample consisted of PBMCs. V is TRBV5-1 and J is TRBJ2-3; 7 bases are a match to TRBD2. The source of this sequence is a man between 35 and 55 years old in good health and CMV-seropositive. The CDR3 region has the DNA TGCGCCAGCAGCTTGGCTCCTAGCGGCAGTAGCACAGATACGCAGTATTTT. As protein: CASSLAPSGSSTDTQYF.